This T cell receptor (beta chain) originates from a study of OX40 agonist ivuxolimab in advanced cancers. Study-level background: Patients' therapy was ivuxolimab, an antibody that acts as an agonist of OX40 (CD134). Checkpoint inhibitors had been given previously to about 40% of patients. Dose-escalation patients had hepatocellular carcinoma, melanoma, renal cell or head and neck cancer.

Whole-study findings and limits: Several nonresponders also turned out to have low normalized T-cell clonal expansion.

Profiled with immunoSEQ multiplex PCR; TCRdb holds only in-frame clones, not every one. The sample yields approximately 130,000 clones, 90% seen once. To note about this clone: No antigen is known for it.

There are 14 residues in the CDR3. Trimming shortened V by 5 bases and J by 3 bases, and 11 bases separated the two germline ends. Germline CDR1 and CDR2: LNHDA and SQIVND (reference sequence). The chain has TRBV19 and TRBJ2-1; D remains ambiguous. The sequence derives from an adult with an advanced solid tumor such as melanoma, head and neck, liver or kidney cancer. The sequencing here drew on CD4+ or CD8+ T cells sorted from blood, taken in a trial of the OX40 agonist ivuxolimab. CDR3: CASSAGNLYNEQFF. For the CDR3, the DNA is TGTGCCAGTAGTGCAGGCAACCTCTACAATGAGCAGTTCTTC.